The 15 T cell receptor beta chains presented below share a single source sample, sequenced in a study of blood T cell repertoires in COVID-19. This table comes from immunoSEQ multiplex PCR, and its TCRdb copy is limited to in-frame clones, with some not included. Counted here are about 310,000 clones, 70% to 90% occurring once; the ten biggest clones make up roughly 8%. The sample taken for sequencing was peripheral blood. Source of these receptors: a woman in her 50s who had recovered from COVID-19.

This chain links TRBV15 with TRBJ1-4, with a possible D match to TRBD1 (6 bases). There are 15 residues in the CDR3. Germline CDR1 is LNHNV and CDR2 is YYDKDF (reference sequence). The V end lost 1 base, the J end lost 4 bases, and 10 bases lay between the germline ends. CDR3 coding DNA: TGTGCCACCAGCAGAGTTGGGACAAATAATGAAAAACTGTTTTTT. Translated, it gives CATSRVGTNNEKLFF.

The rearrangement joins TRBV5-8 to TRBJ1-4, with D unresolved. Germline V gene sequence: CDR1 SGHTS, CDR2 YDEGEE. The V end was cut by 4 bases, the J end by 7 bases, with 14 bases between. The CDR3 covers 14 residues. As DNA, the CDR3 is TGTGCCAGCAGCCCTCCCCCCGGCGGTGAAAAACTGTTTTTT. Translating gives CASSPPPGGEKLFF.

V gene TRBV10-3 combines with J gene TRBJ1-1, with D maybe TRBD1 (6 bases). The CDR3 extends over 14 amino acids. V was cut by 1 base and J by 5 bases, with 11 bases left in between. CDR1 ENHRY and CDR2 SYGVKD come from the germline V gene. CDR3 nucleotide sequence: TGTGCCATCAGTGAGTACAGGGTGGGAACTGAAGCTTTCTTT. Protein sequence: CAISEYRVGTEAFF.

The rearrangement links TRBV3-1 (or the pseudogene TRBV3-2) to TRBJ1-1; D not certain. This CDR3 is 13 amino acids long. CDR1 LGHDT and CDR2 YNNKEL come from the germline V gene (reference sequence). Trimming removed 1 base at V and 7 bases at J, with 10 bases between. The CDR3 loop reads CASSQGRGREAFF. The CDR3, as DNA: TGTGCCAGCAGCCAAGGGCGAGGCCGTGAAGCTTTCTTT.

The chain links TRBV6-5 to TRBJ1-4; TRBD1 agrees at 7 bases. The CDR3 length is 15 residues. Germline CDR1 is MNHEY and CDR2 is SVGAGI. With V trimmed by 6 bases and J by 3 bases, 7 bases remained unmatched. The CDR3 loop reads CASRDDRAPNEKLFF. CDR3 bases: TGTGCCAGCAGAGACGACAGGGCCCCTAATGAAAAACTGTTTTTT.

This clone has ten or more counts. The V and J genes are TRBV15 and TRBJ2-1, with 11 bases aligning to TRBD2. Per germline, CDR1 LNHNV and CDR2 YYDKDF (reference sequence). J was trimmed by 6 bases and V by 0 bases; bases with no gene match: 7. This CDR3 has 17 residues. The CDR3 DNA sequence: TGTGCCACCAGCAGAGATCGCCTAGCGGGAGGTGTCAATGAGCAGTTCTTC. This codes for CATSRDRLAGGVNEQFF. The full variable domain, with the rest looked up from reference TRBV15 and TRBJ2-1, is DAMVIQNPRYQVTQFGKPVTLSCSQTLNHNVMYWYQQKSSQAPKLLFHYYDKDFNNEADTPDNFQSRRPNTSFCFLDIRSPGLGDTAMYLCATSRDRLAGGVNEQFFGPGTRLTVL.

The rearrangement joins TRBV11-2 to TRBJ2-2; 15 positions match TRBD2. CDR1 SGHAT and CDR2 FQNNGV come from the germline V gene. J gave up 6 bases and V 5 bases, and 10 bases lay outside the gene matches. This CDR3 comprises 18 residues. The CDR3: CASSGLAGGPKFAGELFF. The CDR3 region has the DNA TGTGCCAGCAGCGGACTAGCGGGGGGGCCAAAATTCGCCGGGGAGCTGTTTTTT.

V and J are TRBV7-2 and TRBJ1-2; maybe TRBD1 (5 bases). The germline V and J ends were trimmed by 4 bases and 10 bases, with 19 bases remaining between them. The germline gives CDR1 SGHTA, CDR2 FQGNSA. This CDR3 spans 14 amino acids. CDR3 bases: TGTGCCAGCAGCTACGTCGTTCGGCAGGGAACCTACACCTTC. Residues: CASSYVVRQGTYTF.

Comment on this clone: This same CDR3 is encoded by further DNA sequences in the sample. J is TRBJ2-3 and V is TRBV7-2; 9 nucleotides line up with TRBD2. Per the germline V gene, CDR1 is SGHTA and CDR2 is FQGNSA. Trimming took 4 bases from V and 3 from J; bases not matched to a gene: 8. The CDR3 is made up of 16 amino acids. The DNA of the CDR3 is TGTGCCAGCAGCTCTCTCGCGGGAGGGGGAACAGATACGCAGTATTTT. This codes for CASSSLAGGGTDTQYF.

The genes are TRBV19 and TRBJ2-2, with 7 positions matching TRBD1. The CDR3 spans 14 residues. V lost 8 bases and J lost 4; bases outside the gene matches: 7. Germline V gene lookup returns CDR1 LNHDA and CDR2 SQIVND (reference sequence). CDR3 sequence: CASRRGQSTGELFF. In nucleotides, the CDR3 is TGTGCCAGTCGAAGGGGACAGTCCACCGGGGAGCTGTTTTTT.

V is TRBV7-8 and J is TRBJ1-1; no definite D call. The CDR3 is 13 amino acids. V gave up 5 bases and J gave up 0 bases, with 7 bases separating them. The germline V gene encodes CDR1 SGHVS and CDR2 FQNEAQ. CDR3 nucleotide sequence: TGTGCCAGCAGCCGTACAGTGAACACTGAAGCTTTCTTT. Translated: CASSRTVNTEAFF. Looking up the rest from reference TRBV7-8 and TRBJ1-1 gives the full variable domain: GAGVSQSPRYKVAKRGQDVALRCDPISGHVSLFWYQQALGQGPEFLTYFQNEAQLDKSGLPSDRFFAERPEGSVSTLKIQRTQQEDSAVYLCASSRTVNTEAFFGQGTRLTVV.

This chain connects TRBV5-6 to TRBJ1-4, with 7 positions matching TRBD1. Germline V lookup: CDR1 SGHDT, CDR2 YYEEEE. This CDR3 has 14 residues. Trimming removed 5 bases from V and 4 bases from J; junction bases left unmatched: 5. CDR3 protein: CASSIGQDNEKLFF. CDR3 nucleotides: TGTGCCAGCAGTATCGGACAGGATAATGAAAAACTGTTTTTT.

The CDR3 nucleotides are TGTGCCAGTAGTATTCAGGGGCCGGTCAATGAGCAGTTCTTC. It codes for CASSIQGPVNEQFF. The J gene is TRBJ2-1, the V gene TRBV19; a weak D match, TRBD1 (6 bases). This CDR3 contains 14 residues. Germline V lookup: CDR1 LNHDA, CDR2 SQIVND (reference sequence). Trimming cost V 3 bases and J 6 bases, with 12 bases left between them.

The J gene is TRBJ2-1, the V gene TRBV12-5; D perhaps matches TRBD2 (6 bases). There are 14 residues in the CDR3. Trimming took 5 bases from V and 9 from J, leaving 17 bases between them. Germline V gene lookup returns CDR1 LGHNT and CDR2 FRNRAP. In DNA, the CDR3 is TGTGCTAGTGGTATGGGGACTGGGCGTCTTGAGCAGTTCTTC. The encoded protein is CASGMGTGRLEQFF.

The V and J genes are TRBV4-2 and TRBJ2-7; D remains unclear. V lost 1 base, J lost 5 bases, and 15 bases lay in between. The CDR3 is 15 residues long. The germline gives CDR1 LGHNA, CDR2 YNFKEQ. In nucleotides, the CDR3 is TGTGCCAGCAGCCAAGGCGATCTTAGCCAGCACGAGCAGTACTTC. Translated, it gives CASSQGDLSQHEQYF.